This is a list of T cell receptor beta chains from one sample in a study of a mutant IDH1 vaccine in newly diagnosed glioma. Here immunoSEQ multiplex PCR was the method, and the copy in TCRdb shows in-frame clones only, minus some. The data hold fewer than 15,000 clones, with around 81% observed a single time. Their antigens remain unidentified. Sequenced here: PBMCs, sampled from a glioma patient whose treatment included an IDH1 peptide vaccine. The receptors stem from a woman aged 40 to 50 with glioma. Each CDR3 is given with its conserved first and last residue. A D gene is named only where the DNA matches it firmly. Size values are once, few and many counts, or a class for expanded clones, and some rows have none.

d_call | clone_size | j_call | v_call | cdr3_aa | cdr3_nt
- | few | TRBJ1-5 | TRBV6-4 | CASSDSIEGNQPQHF | TGTGCCAGCAGTGACTCCATAGAAGGCAATCAGCCCCAGCATTTT
- | - | TRBJ2-7 | TRBV29-1 | CSVGYRADEQYF | TGCAGCGTTGGGTACAGGGCGGACGAGCAGTACTTC
- | - | TRBJ2-4 | TRBV27 | CASSFLLAGTPEDLYF | TGTGCCAGCAGCTTTCTCCTAGCCGGGACCCCCGAGGATCTGTACTTC
TRBD1 | - | TRBJ2-1 | TRBV18 | CASSRGTGSYNEQFF | TGTGCCAGCTCACGCGGGACAGGCAGCTACAATGAGCAGTTCTTC
TRBD1 | - | TRBJ2-7 | TRBV9 | CASSARSQGVNEQYF | TGTGCCAGCAGCGCCCGTTCGCAGGGGGTAAACGAGCAGTACTTC
- | - | TRBJ2-1 | TRBV15 | CATSRVLRGTIYNEQFF | TGTGCCACCAGCAGAGTCCTACGGGGGACCATCTACAATGAGCAGTTCTTC
TRBD1 | - | TRBJ1-1 | TRBV7-9 | CASSLVQGLGTEAFF | TGTGCCAGCAGCTTGGTACAGGGGTTGGGCACTGAAGCTTTCTTT
- | few | TRBJ1-1 | TRBV7-2 | CASSPTTVGEAFF | TGTGCCAGCAGCCCCACTACCGTGGGTGAAGCTTTCTTT
- | few | TRBJ1-5 | TRBV11-2 | CASSLSRGGQPQHF | TGTGCCAGCAGCTTAAGCAGGGGTGGTCAGCCCCAGCATTTT
TRBD2 | - | TRBJ2-7 | TRBV25-1 | CASSEPAGGQGGEQYF | TGTGCCAGCAGTGAACCGGCGGGGGGGCAGGGCGGCGAGCAGTACTTC
- | - | TRBJ2-1 | TRBV15 | CATSVIAVGNEQFF | TGTGCCACCAGTGTAATAGCGGTTGGGAATGAGCAGTTCTTC
TRBD2 | - | TRBJ2-3 | TRBV19 | CASSMREHRDTQYF | TGTGCCAGTAGTATGCGGGAGCATAGAGATACGCAGTATTTT
TRBD1 | - | TRBJ2-2 | TRBV28 | CASSLPSGGMSGELFF | TGTGCCAGCAGTTTACCGTCAGGGGGCATGTCGGGGGAGCTGTTTTTT
TRBD2 | - | TRBJ2-7 | TRBV4-1 | CASSQWQGGYYEQYF | TGCGCCAGCAGCCAATGGCAGGGAGGGTACTACGAGCAGTACTTC
TRBD2 | few | TRBJ2-1 | TRBV28 | CASSTYGLVGQFF | TGTGCCAGCAGTACCTATGGACTAGTAGGGCAGTTCTTC
- | - | TRBJ2-5 | TRBV7-2 | CASAGRVASQETQYF | TGTGCCAGCGCCGGTAGGGTAGCATCCCAAGAGACCCAGTACTTC
TRBD2 | - | TRBJ2-2 | TRBV7-2 | CASSSGTSGGARTGELFF | TGTGCCAGCAGCTCTGGGACTAGCGGGGGGGCGAGGACCGGGGAGCTGTTTTTT
- | - | TRBJ2-3 | TRBV6-5 | CASRQGGSDTQYF | TGTGCCAGCAGGCAGGGGGGCAGTGATACGCAGTATTTT
TRBD2 | - | TRBJ2-2 | TRBV28 | CASSLGGVVTGELFF | TGTGCCAGCAGCCTTGGGGGGGTCGTGACCGGGGAGCTGTTTTTT
- | - | TRBJ2-3 | TRBV5-1 | CASRLAPRVDTQYF | TGCGCCAGCAGACTAGCTCCGAGAGTAGATACGCAGTATTTT
TRBD2 | - | TRBJ2-1 | TRBV27 | CASSLIVGGRFYNEQFF | TGTGCCAGCAGTTTAATCGTCGGCGGGAGGTTCTACAATGAGCAGTTCTTC
- | - | TRBJ1-1 | TRBV6-5 | CASSYSEGSTEAFF | TGTGCCAGCAGTTACTCTGAGGGTTCCACTGAAGCTTTCTTT
TRBD2 | - | TRBJ2-3 | TRBV6-4 | CASSDGRETDTQYF | TGTGCCAGCAGTGACGGGCGGGAGACAGATACGCAGTATTTT
TRBD2 | - | TRBJ2-5 | TRBV19 | CASSGQGLAGVGETQYF | TGTGCCAGTAGCGGTCAAGGACTAGCGGGAGTTGGTGAGACCCAGTACTTC
TRBD1 | - | TRBJ2-1 | TRBV7-2 | CASSLEGTDYNEQFF | TGTGCCAGCAGCTTAGAGGGGACAGACTACAATGAGCAGTTCTTC
- | - | TRBJ2-7 | TRBV21-1 | CASSKVEGGSRAYEQYF | TGTGCCAGCAGCAAAGTAGAGGGAGGATCCCGCGCCTACGAGCAGTACTTC
TRBD2 | - | TRBJ2-1 | TRBV5-1 | CASSLGRGSGRAGLWNEQFF | TGCGCCAGCAGCCTGGGGCGCGGTAGCGGGAGGGCGGGGCTGTGGAATGAGCAGTTCTTC
TRBD2 | - | TRBJ2-1 | TRBV29-1 | CSVEVAGGRFLYNEQFF | TGCAGCGTTGAAGTAGCGGGGGGCCGATTCTTGTACAATGAGCAGTTCTTC
- | few | TRBJ2-3 | TRBV19 | CASQVGDGYTDTQYF | TGTGCCAGCCAAGTGGGAGACGGCTACACAGATACGCAGTATTTT
- | few | TRBJ1-1 | TRBV5-1 | CASSYETGSGRDEAFF | TGCGCCAGCAGTTATGAGACAGGTTCGGGGCGGGATGAAGCTTTCTTT
- | - | TRBJ1-4 | TRBV7-9 | CASSTTEKGATNEKLFF | TGTGCCAGCAGCACAACCGAGAAGGGAGCAACTAATGAAAAACTGTTTTTT
TRBD2 | - | TRBJ2-1 | TRBV5-1 | CASSLALSSGRAEQFF | TGCGCCAGCAGCTTGGCCCTTTCTAGCGGGAGAGCTGAGCAGTTCTTC
- | - | TRBJ1-2 | TRBV5-6 | CASSLVMGGYTF | TGTGCCAGCAGCTTGGTGATGGGTGGCTACACCTTC
- | - | TRBJ2-1 | TRBV7-9 | CASSPTTQAAHNEQFF | TGTGCCAGCAGCCCTACCACGCAGGCCGCCCACAATGAGCAGTTCTTC
- | once | TRBJ2-7 | TRBV7-9 | CASSLTVYEQYF | TGTGCCAGCAGCTTAACGGTCTACGAGCAGTACTTC
TRBD2 | - | TRBJ2-1 | TRBV9 | CASSLTSGSQEQFF | TGTGCCAGCAGCTTAACTAGCGGGAGCCAAGAGCAGTTCTTC
- | - | TRBJ2-7 | TRBV6-5 | CASSYSEGFGQYF | TGTGCCAGCAGTTACTCGGAGGGGTTCGGGCAGTACTTC
TRBD1 | - | TRBJ1-1 | TRBV4-3 | CASSRTGGATEAFF | TGCGCCAGCAGTCGTACAGGGGGCGCGACTGAAGCTTTCTTT
- | - | TRBJ2-1 | TRBV5-4 | CASSLPTHNEQFF | TGTGCCAGCAGCTTGCCTACCCACAATGAGCAGTTCTTC
- | once | TRBJ2-1 | TRBV6-6 | CASRIAAECFF | TGTGCCAGCAGGATAGCGGCTGAGTGTTTCTTC
- | - | TRBJ1-4 | TRBV5-5 | CASSEQTTNEKLFF | TGTGCCAGCAGCGAGCAAACAACTAATGAAAAACTGTTTTTT